This T cell receptor beta chain stems from a study of blood T cell repertoires in COVID-19. For the study at large: PBMCs, B-cell-depleted T cells, or T cells provided the cDNA or gDNA that made up the material.

Clones were read by immunoSEQ multiplex PCR, and TCRdb kept only the in-frame ones, dropping some. The sample records about 130,000 clones, about 90% being singletons. This CDR3 contains 14 residues. Looked up from germline, CDR1 is SGHTA and CDR2 is FQGNSA. V was cut by 1 base and J by 4 bases, with 9 bases left in between. The sequencing input was peripheral blood. This TCR came from an older woman with acute or convalescent COVID-19. This sequence joins TRBV7-2 and TRBJ2-3; D gene unclear. In DNA form, the CDR3 reads TGTGCCAGCAGCTTAGTTGCTAGTGCAGATACGCAGTATTTT. Its translation is CASSLVASADTQYF.